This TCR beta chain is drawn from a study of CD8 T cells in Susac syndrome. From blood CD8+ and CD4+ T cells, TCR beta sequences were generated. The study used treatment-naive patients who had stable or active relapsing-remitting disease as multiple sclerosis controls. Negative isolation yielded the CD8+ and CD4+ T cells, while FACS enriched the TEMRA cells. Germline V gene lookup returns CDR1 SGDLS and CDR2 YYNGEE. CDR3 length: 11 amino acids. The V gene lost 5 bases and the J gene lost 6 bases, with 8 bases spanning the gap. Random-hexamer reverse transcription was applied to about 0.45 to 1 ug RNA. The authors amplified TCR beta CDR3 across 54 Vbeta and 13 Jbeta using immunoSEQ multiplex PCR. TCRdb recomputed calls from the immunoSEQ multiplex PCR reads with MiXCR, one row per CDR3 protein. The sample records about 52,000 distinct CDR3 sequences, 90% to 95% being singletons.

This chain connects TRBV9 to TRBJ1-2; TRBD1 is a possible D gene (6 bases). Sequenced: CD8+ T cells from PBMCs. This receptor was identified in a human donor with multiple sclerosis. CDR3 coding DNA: TGTGCCAGCAGTTACAGGGATGGCTACACCTTC. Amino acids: CASSYRDGYTF.